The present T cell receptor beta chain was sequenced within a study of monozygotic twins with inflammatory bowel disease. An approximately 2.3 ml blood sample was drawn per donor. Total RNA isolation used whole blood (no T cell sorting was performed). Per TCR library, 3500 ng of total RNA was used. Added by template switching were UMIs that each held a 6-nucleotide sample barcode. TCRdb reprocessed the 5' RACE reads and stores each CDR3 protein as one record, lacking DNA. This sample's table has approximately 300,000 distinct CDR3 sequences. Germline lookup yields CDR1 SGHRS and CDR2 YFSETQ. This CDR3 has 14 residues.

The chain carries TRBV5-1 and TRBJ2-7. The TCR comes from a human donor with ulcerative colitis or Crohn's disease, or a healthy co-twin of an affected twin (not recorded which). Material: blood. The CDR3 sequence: CASTDSLVGYEQYF.